The sequence of this T cell receptor (beta chain) was determined in a study of cytomegalovirus exposure and HLA in healthy donors. General study points: Follow-up analysis later connected one missense variant in DCLRE1C with trimming of TCR beta V- and J-genes. Being indistinguishable, some V segments were excluded, TRBV6-2 and TRBV6-3 among them.

Researchers ran the PCR with 60 Vbeta and 13 Jbeta primers. TCRdb's table, derived via immunoSEQ multiplex PCR, lists solely in-frame clones and lacks some. This table holds roughly 150,000 clones, 60% to 75% found once. Concerning this clone: Its antigen is unknown.

CDR1 is MGHDK, CDR2 SYGVNS, per germline. Germline trimming cut 6 bases from V and 7 bases from J; bases unmatched to any gene: 4. This CDR3 region has 13 residues. This receptor was taken from a woman aged 50 to 60 in good health and CMV-seropositive. This rearrangement joins TRBV25-1 to TRBJ1-4; 8 bases map to TRBD1. The sequenced material came from PBMCs. The CDR3 loop is CASSRQGSEKLFF. The CDR3 DNA sequence: TGTGCCAGCAGCCGACAGGGGTCTGAAAAACTGTTTTTT.